These T cell receptor beta chains were read from a single sample in a study of blood T cell repertoires in COVID-19. The method was immunoSEQ multiplex PCR; TCRdb's version includes in-frame clones alone and lacks a portion of them. This sample yields 250,000 to 350,000 clones, of which about 80% are seen a single time; 15% to 19% belongs to the top ten. Sequences were obtained from peripheral blood. These receptors originate from a person in their 70s with COVID-19, enrolled during active disease. The CDR3 runs from the conserved cysteine through the conserved F or W. D genes are given only for firm matches. Size tells how often a clone was seen (once, few, many) or the class of an expanded clone, and some rows leave it out.

>TRBJ2-7|-|TRBV7-8|-
TGTGCCAGCAGCTTAGGGGGGGGCAATACTTTATACGAGCAGTACTTC
CASSLGGGNTLYEQYF
>TRBJ2-2|-|TRBV29-1|TRBD1
TGCAGCGCCTACCGGGACAGGAACACCGGGGAGCTGTTTTTT
CSAYRDRNTGELFF
>TRBJ2-5|-|TRBV6-5|-
TGTGCCAGCAGGTCCCACAGGACGGTGGGAGAGACCCAGTACTTC
CASRSHRTVGETQYF
>TRBJ1-4|few|TRBV28|-
TGTGCCAGCAGTCCTCAGGGTTTAGACGAAAAACTGTTTTTT
CASSPQGLDEKLFF
>TRBJ1-1|-|TRBV27|TRBD1
TGTGCCAGCAGTTTGGAGGGGGCGAACACTGAAGCTTTCTTT
CASSLEGANTEAFF
>TRBJ1-3|few|TRBV2|-
TGTGCCAGCAGAACGACAGGAAACACCATATATTTT
CASRTTGNTIYF
>TRBJ2-7|-|TRBV6-5|-
TGTGCCAGCGGAGTTGAGTACAGGGTGGCGGGCGAGCAGTACTTC
CASGVEYRVAGEQYF
>TRBJ2-7|-|TRBV14|-
TGTGCCAGCAGCCAAGTAGGGGGAGCGGGAACCTACGAGCAGTACTTC
CASSQVGGAGTYEQYF
>TRBJ1-1|once|TRBV11-3|TRBD1
TGTGCCAGCAGCCGCGGACAGGGGGCCTCTGAAGCTTTCTTT
CASSRGQGASEAFF
>TRBJ1-5|-|TRBV28|TRBD1
TGTGCCAGCAGTCATGGGGGACAGGGCTCTCAGCCCCAGCATTTT
CASSHGGQGSQPQHF
>TRBJ2-2|-|TRBV4-1|TRBD2
TGCGCCAGCAGCCAAGCTATCGGGGGGGTTAACACCGGGGAGCTGTTTTTT
CASSQAIGGVNTGELFF
>TRBJ1-4|-|TRBV9|-
TGTGCCAGCAGCGTAGGCAGGTGGGATGAAAAACTGTTTTTT
CASSVGRWDEKLFF
>TRBJ1-4|-|TRBV15|-
TGTGCCACCAGCAGAGATCGGAGCAGTTATAATGAAAAACTGTTTTTT
CATSRDRSSYNEKLFF
>TRBJ1-3|-|TRBV28|-
TGTGCCAGCAGGTCGAGGGGGACAGGAAACACCATATATTTT
CASRSRGTGNTIYF
>TRBJ2-5|-|TRBV5-1|TRBD1
TGCGCCAGCAGCGTCGAAACGCCGGGACAGGGGTGGGAGACCCAGTACTTC
CASSVETPGQGWETQYF
>TRBJ2-3|-|TRBV6-6|-
TGTGCCAGCAGTTACGGGGCCGACACAGATACGCAGTATTTT
CASSYGADTDTQYF
>TRBJ1-2|once|TRBV9|-
TGTGCCAGCAGCTCGAACCGGGGTTCGTATGGCTACACCTTC
CASSSNRGSYGYTF
>TRBJ1-4|-|TRBV2|TRBD1
TGTGCCAGCAGCGCTGACAGGGGGGGAAATGAAAAACTGTTTTTT
CASSADRGGNEKLFF
>TRBJ1-1|-|TRBV6-5|-
TGTGCCAGCAGTTTATTCACCGGGAGGAGCACTGAAGCTTTCTTT
CASSLFTGRSTEAFF
>TRBJ2-3|-|TRBV7-9|TRBD2
TGTGCCAGCAGCCCACCTTCGGGACTAGCGGGACCAAGCACAGATACGCAGTATTTT
CASSPPSGLAGPSTDTQYF
>TRBJ2-1|-|TRBV29-1|TRBD2
TGCAGCTTGGAGCGGGATACTGGCAATGAGCAGTTCTTC
CSLERDTGNEQFF
>TRBJ2-3|-|TRBV18|-
TGTGCCAGCGTTCTCCAGGGGACAGATACGCAGTATTTT
CASVLQGTDTQYF
>TRBJ2-3|-|TRBV6-6|TRBD2
TGTGCCAGCAGTAGGGGACTAGCGGGAGGTACAGATACGCAGTATTTT
CASSRGLAGGTDTQYF
>TRBJ1-2|-|TRBV2|TRBD1
TGTGCCAGCAAGGACAGGGAAATCTCGGGGTATGGCTACACCTTC
CASKDREISGYGYTF
>TRBJ2-7|few|TRBV5-4|TRBD1
TGTGCCAGCAGCGTCGGCGGACAGGGATGGGTTGGGGAGCAGTACTTC
CASSVGGQGWVGEQYF
>TRBJ2-7|-|TRBV4-1|-
TGCGCCAGCAGCCAAGAGCGTGGGAGTTGGTACGAGCAGTACTTC
CASSQERGSWYEQYF
>TRBJ2-6|few|TRBV4-1|TRBD2
TGCGCCAGCCGTAGGGAGGGGTCCGCTTTGACTGGGGCCAACGTCCTGACTTTC
CASRREGSALTGANVLTF
>TRBJ1-3|-|TRBV7-2|-
TGTGCCAGCAGCTTAGTATGGCAGGAAGTATATTTT
CASSLVWQEVYF
>TRBJ2-1|-|TRBV18|TRBD2
TGTGCCAGCTCACCAGCCTGGGGGGGGTCCTTCAATGAGCAGTTCTTC
CASSPAWGGSFNEQFF
>TRBJ1-2|-|TRBV28|-
TGTGCCAGCAGTTTAAGCCCAGACGGGAGGGGCTACACCTTC
CASSLSPDGRGYTF
>TRBJ1-1|-|TRBV4-1|TRBD1
TGCGCCAGCAGCTCGACAGGGGTAGTAGGCACTGAAGCTTTCTTT
CASSSTGVVGTEAFF
>TRBJ2-3|-|TRBV5-5|-
TGTGCCAGCAGCTTCGCTGGCATCGGCACAGATACGCAGTATTTT
CASSFAGIGTDTQYF
>TRBJ1-2|-|TRBV5-6|-
TGTGCCAGCAGCGACACAGAGGGGGTGGTGGGCGGCTACACCTTC
CASSDTEGVVGGYTF
>TRBJ2-2|-|TRBV5-1|-
TGCGCCAGCAGCTTTAGTCAGGGGATAGTTGCGAACACCGGGGAGCTGTTTTTT
CASSFSQGIVANTGELFF
>TRBJ1-3|-|TRBV7-2|-
TGTGCCAGCAGGCCTAGGGAGGCAAACACCATATATTTT
CASRPREANTIYF
>TRBJ2-1|once|TRBV11-2|TRBD1
TGTGCCAGCAGACTCACAGGGGTGATTAACAATGAGCAGTTCTTC
CASRLTGVINNEQFF
>TRBJ2-7|-|TRBV3-1/TRBV3-2|TRBD2
TGTGCCAACAGCCAAGAGGTGGCAGGTCGGACTAGGCCCTCCTACGAGCAGTACTTC
CANSQEVAGRTRPSYEQYF
>TRBJ2-5|-|TRBV21-1|-
TGTGCCAGCAGACCTGGGAAGGGGGAGGGCCAGTCGTATGAGACCCAGTACTTC
CASRPGKGEGQSYETQYF
>TRBJ2-5|-|TRBV3-1/TRBV3-2|-
TGTGCCAGCAGCCAAGCCAGGGAGACCCAGTACTTC
CASSQARETQYF
>TRBJ2-7|few|TRBV19|TRBD2
TGTGCCAGTAGTAGGACTAGCGGGGGGAGTAGCTCCTACGAGCAGTACTTC
CASSRTSGGSSSYEQYF
>TRBJ2-3|-|TRBV28|-
TGTGCCAGCAGCCGTCCGGGATCCACAGATACGCAGTATTTT
CASSRPGSTDTQYF
>TRBJ1-5|-|TRBV19|TRBD1
TGTGCCAGTAGTACGACAGGGGGCGGTCAGCCCCAGCATTTT
CASSTTGGGQPQHF
>TRBJ2-5|-|TRBV9|TRBD1
TGTGCCAGCAGCGTATCTTCGGGACAGCTAGAGACCCAGTACTTC
CASSVSSGQLETQYF
>TRBJ1-6|-|TRBV28|TRBD1
TGTGCCAATGCGGAGAGACAGGGGCCCCTCCACTTT
CANAERQGPLHF
>TRBJ1-1|once|TRBV10-1|-
TGCGCCAACCAGGGGCCGCGAGAAGCTTTCTTT
CANQGPREAFF
>TRBJ1-6|-|TRBV28|TRBD1
TGTGCCAGCAGTTTAGGGGACAGGTCGAATTCACCCCTCCACTTT
CASSLGDRSNSPLHF
>TRBJ2-7|few|TRBV3-1/TRBV3-2|-
TGTGCCAGCAGCCAAGTCCCAACGCGCGAGCAGTACTTC
CASSQVPTREQYF
>TRBJ1-2|few|TRBV29-1|-
TGCAGCGTTATGGGGCCCGCCGGCGGTCCCTCAACTGGTTTCTTCGGCTACACCTTC
CSVMGPAGGPSTGFFGYTF
>TRBJ2-5|-|TRBV29-1|-
TGCACCATTCGGGGCGCGACAGGACAAGAGACCCAGTACTTC
CTIRGATGQETQYF
>TRBJ2-1|-|TRBV6-5|TRBD2
TGTGCCAGCAGCCGGCCGGGACTAGCGGGAACTGAGCAGTTCTTC
CASSRPGLAGTEQFF
>TRBJ1-3|-|TRBV28|-
TGTGCCAGCGCCCTCCAGAATGCCGGAAACACCATATATTTT
CASALQNAGNTIYF
>TRBJ2-7|many|TRBV6-2/TRBV6-3|-
TGTGCCAGCAGTTACTCGATCGCCGGGACCTACGAGCAGTACTTC
CASSYSIAGTYEQYF
>TRBJ2-2|-|TRBV27|-
TGTGCCAGCAGTTTATATAGGAACACCGGGGAGCTGTTTTTT
CASSLYRNTGELFF
>TRBJ2-7|-|TRBV7-6|TRBD2
TGTGCCAGCAGCTTAGTAGCGGGGGCACAGTCCTACGAGCAGTACTTC
CASSLVAGAQSYEQYF
>TRBJ2-7|-|TRBV5-5|TRBD1
TGTGCCAGCAGCTCCCCGACAGGGACCCGTCACGAGCAGTACTTC
CASSSPTGTRHEQYF
>TRBJ1-2|-|TRBV7-9|TRBD1
TGTGCCAGCAGCGTAGACAGGGCCAGCTATGGCTACACCTTC
CASSVDRASYGYTF
>TRBJ2-1|-|TRBV5-4|-
TGTGCCAGCAGCTTGGGGGGAGGCTACAATGAGCAGTTCTTC
CASSLGGGYNEQFF
>TRBJ1-2|-|TRBV6-5|TRBD1
TGTGCCAGCAGTTACTTAGACAGGGGTGAGGGCTACACCTTC
CASSYLDRGEGYTF
>TRBJ1-2|-|TRBV19|-
TGTGCCAGTTCTACAGGGTTGGAGAGCTATGGCTACACCTTC
CASSTGLESYGYTF